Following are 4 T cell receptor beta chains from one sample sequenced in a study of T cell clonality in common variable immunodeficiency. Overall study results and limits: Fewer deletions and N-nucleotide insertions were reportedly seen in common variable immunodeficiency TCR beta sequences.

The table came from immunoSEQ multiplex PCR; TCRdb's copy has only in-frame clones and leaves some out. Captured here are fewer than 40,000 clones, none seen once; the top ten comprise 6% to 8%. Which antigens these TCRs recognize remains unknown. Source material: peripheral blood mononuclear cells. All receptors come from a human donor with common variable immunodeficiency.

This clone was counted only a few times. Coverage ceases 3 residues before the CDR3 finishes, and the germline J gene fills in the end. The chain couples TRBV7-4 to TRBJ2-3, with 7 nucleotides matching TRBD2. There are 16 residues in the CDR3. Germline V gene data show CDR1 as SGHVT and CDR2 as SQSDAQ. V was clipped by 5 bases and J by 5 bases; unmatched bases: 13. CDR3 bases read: TGTGCCAGCAGCCCCCCGAGGGGAGGGCGGGGAGATACG. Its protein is CASSPPRGGRGDT. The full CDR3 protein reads CASSPPRGGRGDTQYF.

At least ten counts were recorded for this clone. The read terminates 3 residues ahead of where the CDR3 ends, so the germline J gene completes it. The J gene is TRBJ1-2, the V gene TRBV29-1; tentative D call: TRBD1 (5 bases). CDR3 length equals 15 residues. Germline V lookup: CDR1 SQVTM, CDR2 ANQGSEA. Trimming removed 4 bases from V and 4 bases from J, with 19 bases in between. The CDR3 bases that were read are TGCAGCGTTGGAGATCGGACACGGAGTGGCTATGGC. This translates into CSVGDRTRSGYG. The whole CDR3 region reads CSVGDRTRSGYGYTF.

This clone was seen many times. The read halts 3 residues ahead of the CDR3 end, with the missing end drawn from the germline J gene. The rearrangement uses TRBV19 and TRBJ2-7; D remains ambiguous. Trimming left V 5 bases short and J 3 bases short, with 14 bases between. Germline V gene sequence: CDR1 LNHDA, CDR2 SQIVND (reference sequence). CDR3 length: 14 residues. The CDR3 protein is CASSPRSSSYEQYF. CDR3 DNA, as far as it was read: TGTGCCAGTAGTCCCAGATCGTCGAGCTACGAG. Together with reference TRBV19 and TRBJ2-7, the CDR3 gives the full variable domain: DGGITQSPKYLFRKEGQNVTLSCEQNLNHDAMYWYRQDPGQGLRLIYYSQIVNDFQKGDIAEGYSVSREKKESFPLTVTSAQKNPTAFYLCASSPRSSSYEQYFGPGTRLTVT.

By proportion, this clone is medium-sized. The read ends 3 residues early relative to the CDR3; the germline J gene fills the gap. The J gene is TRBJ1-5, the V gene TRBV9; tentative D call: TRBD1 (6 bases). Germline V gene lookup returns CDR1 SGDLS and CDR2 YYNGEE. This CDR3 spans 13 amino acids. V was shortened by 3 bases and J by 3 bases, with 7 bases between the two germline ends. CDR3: CASSGTVNQPQHF. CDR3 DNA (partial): TGTGCCAGCAGCGGGACAGTCAATCAGCCC.